This TCR beta chain was sequenced for a study of cytomegalovirus exposure and HLA in healthy donors. Findings and limits, study-wide: Most CMV-associated TCR beta chains appeared HLA-restricted in a later analysis.

V dropped 0 bases and J dropped 6; count of bases not matched to a gene: 6. The CDR3 totals 15 residues. CDR1 is SGDLS, CDR2 YYNGEE, per germline. The PCR had 60 Vbeta and 13 Jbeta primers. Here immunoSEQ multiplex PCR was the method, and the copy in TCRdb shows in-frame clones only, minus some. The table lists about 140,000 clones, approximately 83% of them singletons. With respect to this clone: What it binds is unknown.

This sequence originates from a middle-aged man in good health and CMV-seronegative. Sequencing was performed on PBMCs. V usage is TRBV9 and J usage is TRBJ2-1; TRBD2 matches at 7 bases. The CDR3 loop reads CASSVVAGPGNEQFF. The CDR3 DNA reads TGTGCCAGCAGCGTAGTAGCGGGTCCGGGCAATGAGCAGTTCTTC. Based on the CDR3 plus reference TRBV9 and TRBJ2-1, the full variable domain is DSGVTQTPKHLITATGQRVTLRCSPRSGDLSVYWYQQSLDQGLQFLIQYYNGEERAKGNILERFSAQQFPDLHSELNLSSLELGDSALYFCASSVVAGPGNEQFFGPGTRLTVL.